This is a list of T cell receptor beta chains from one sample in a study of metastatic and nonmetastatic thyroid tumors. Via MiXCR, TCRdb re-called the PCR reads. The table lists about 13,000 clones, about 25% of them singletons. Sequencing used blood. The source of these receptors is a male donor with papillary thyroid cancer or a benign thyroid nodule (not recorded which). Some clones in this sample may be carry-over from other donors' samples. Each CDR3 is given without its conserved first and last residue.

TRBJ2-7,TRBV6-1,ASRTTSGQTYEQY
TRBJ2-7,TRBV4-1,ASSQDRQGTYEQY
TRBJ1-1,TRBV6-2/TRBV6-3,ASSYRDRPNTEAF
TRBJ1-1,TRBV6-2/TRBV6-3,ASTPSGGTEAF
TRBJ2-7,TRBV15,ATSSQEPPYEQY
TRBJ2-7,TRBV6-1,ASSFGTAEQY
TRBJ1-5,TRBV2,ASTVIGGVGQPQH
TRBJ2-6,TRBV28,ASSPGGRDYNEQ
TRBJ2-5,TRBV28,ASSWGGAQETQY
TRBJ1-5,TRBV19,ASSAGQPQH
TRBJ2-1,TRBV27,ASRSRDSSSYNEQF